The 17 T cell receptor beta chains below were found in one sample sequenced in a study of blood T cell repertoires in COVID-19. Some clones are missing from TCRdb's copy, which holds only in-frame ones; the method was immunoSEQ multiplex PCR. This table holds a few hundred thousand clones, over 75% found once. Material for sequencing was peripheral blood. These receptor sequences come from a man in his forties or fifties with COVID-19, enrolled during active disease.

This chain connects TRBV28 to TRBJ1-2; a possible D gene is TRBD1 (5 bases). The germline V gene encodes CDR1 MDHEN and CDR2 SYDVKM. This CDR3 region has 15 residues. Trimming removed 6 bases from V and 2 bases from J, with 16 bases in between. The CDR3 region has the DNA TGTGCCAGCAGCCTGGGGGGTGTCAGCAACTATGGCTACACCTTC. It translates to CASSLGGVSNYGYTF.

This chain uses TRBV2 with TRBJ2-7, with a tentative D call TRBD2 (6 bases). Deletions cut 3 bases from V and 0 bases from J, with 12 bases between. CDR3 length: 15 amino acids. The germline V gene encodes CDR1 SNHLY and CDR2 FYNNEI. CDR3 residues: CASSDYGRASYEQYF. In DNA form, the CDR3 reads TGTGCCAGCAGTGATTACGGGAGAGCCTCCTACGAGCAGTACTTC.

In this sample, this clone turned up once. The rearrangement uses TRBV11-1 and TRBJ2-5, with 11 bases identical to TRBD2. J gave up 1 base and V 4 bases, and 2 bases lay outside the gene matches. The CDR3 loop spans 15 amino acids. Germline V gene data show CDR1 as SGHAT and CDR2 as FQDESV (reference sequence). CDR3 sequence (DNA): TGTGCCAGCAGCTCCGGGACTAGCGGCCAAGAGACCCAGTACTTC. It translates to CASSSGTSGQETQYF.

The chain is built from TRBV4-1 and TRBJ2-7; tentative D call: TRBD2 (5 bases). Germline V gene lookup returns CDR1 MGHRA and CDR2 YSYEKL. V was pared by 3 bases and J by 2 bases, with 8 bases between. This CDR3 has 13 amino acids. The DNA for the CDR3 is TGCGCCAGCAGCCAGCCCGGGACCTACGAGCAGTACTTC. As protein: CASSQPGTYEQYF.

The chain couples TRBV11-1 to TRBJ2-7, with TRBD1 matching over 8 bases. The V gene's germline CDR1 is SGHAT and CDR2 FQDESV (reference sequence). Trimming took 4 bases from V and 2 from J; bases not matched to a gene: 10. This CDR3 comprises 16 residues. The CDR3 is CASSYSGDRLTYEQYF. CDR3 sequence (DNA): TGTGCCAGCAGCTACTCCGGGGACAGGTTAACCTACGAGCAGTACTTC.

This clone turned up a few times. This chain connects TRBV15 to TRBJ2-7; TRBD1 matches at 9 bases. V was pared by 5 bases and J by 3 bases, with 11 bases of the junction left unmatched. Germline CDR1 reads LNHNV; CDR2 reads YYDKDF (reference sequence). The CDR3 covers 16 residues. CDR3 residues: CATSPVPGTGIYEQYF. In DNA, the CDR3 is TGTGCCACCAGCCCCGTCCCCGGGACAGGGATCTACGAGCAGTACTTC.

The chain joins TRBV2 to TRBJ2-7; perhaps TRBD1 as D (6 bases). The V gene's germline CDR1 is SNHLY and CDR2 FYNNEI. This CDR3 is built from 14 residues. Trimming removed 7 bases at V and 3 bases at J, with 16 bases between. This chain's CDR3 is CASIRDTGNYEQYF. The CDR3 DNA follows: TGTGCCAGCATCCGGGACACTGGGAACTACGAGCAGTACTTC.

This sequence joins TRBV6-1 and TRBJ1-5; 7 nucleotides align to TRBD1. The CDR3 sequence is 17 residues long. Germline loops: CDR1 MNHNS, CDR2 SASEGT. V lost 1 base to trimming and J lost 4 bases; unmatched junction nucleotides: 10. The DNA of the CDR3 is TGTGCCAGCAGTGAAGTAATGTGGAGACAGGGTAATCAGCCCCAGCATTTT. This encodes CASSEVMWRQGNQPQHF.

The chain recombines TRBV7-3 with TRBJ2-7, with no clear D. V was pared by 2 bases and J by 2 bases, with 10 bases between. CDR3 size: 14 residues. The germline gives CDR1 SGHTA, CDR2 FQGTGA. The CDR3 protein is CASSLEAAPYEQYF. The CDR3 nucleotides are TGTGCCAGCAGCTTAGAGGCAGCCCCCTACGAGCAGTACTTC.

The chain links TRBV4-1 to TRBJ2-7, with 9 bases that match TRBD1. CDR3 size: 16 residues. CDR1 is MGHRA, CDR2 YSYEKL, per germline. After removal of 4 bases from V and 0 bases from J, the junction contained 7 bases not matched to a gene. The CDR3 nucleotides are TGCGCCAGCAGCCGTACACAGGGGGCGCGCTCCTACGAGCAGTACTTC. The encoded protein is CASSRTQGARSYEQYF.

The J gene is TRBJ1-5, the V gene TRBV27, with D perhaps matching TRBD1 (5 bases). The CDR3 is made up of 17 amino acids. The V and J ends lost 9 bases and 3 bases respectively, with 24 bases between them. From germline, CDR1 is MNHEY and CDR2 SMNVEV (reference sequence). The CDR3, as DNA: TGTGCCAGTTCCACGACGATACCGGCAGGGTTCAATCAGCCCCAGCATTTT. Residues: CASSTTIPAGFNQPQHF.

This chain joins TRBV9 and TRBJ2-3; tentatively, D is TRBD2 (5 bases). V was cut by 0 bases and J by 6 bases, with 17 bases left in between. From germline, CDR1 is SGDLS and CDR2 YYNGEE. This CDR3 comprises 16 residues. In nucleotides, the CDR3 is TGTGCCAGCAGCGTAGCTGGAGGACCCCCCCCCGATACGCAGTATTTT. Its protein is CASSVAGGPPPDTQYF. Together with reference TRBV9 and TRBJ2-3, the CDR3 gives the full variable domain: DSGVTQTPKHLITATGQRVTLRCSPRSGDLSVYWYQQSLDQGLQFLIQYYNGEERAKGNILERFSAQQFPDLHSELNLSSLELGDSALYFCASSVAGGPPPDTQYFGPGTRLTVL.

The rearrangement links TRBV6-2 or TRBV6-3 to TRBJ2-1; a possible D gene is TRBD1 (6 bases). CDR1 and CDR2 (germline): MNHEY, SVGEGT. CDR3 length equals 14 residues. Trimming stripped 4 bases from V and 8 bases from J, with 15 bases between. CDR3 amino acids: CASSSQGQGYEQFF. The CDR3 DNA reads TGTGCCAGCAGTTCACAGGGTCAGGGATATGAGCAGTTCTTC.

This sequence joins TRBV19 and TRBJ2-1, with D possibly being TRBD1 (5 bases). Germline assignment: CDR1 LNHDA and CDR2 SQIVND (reference sequence). The CDR3 contains 16 residues. V was shortened by 6 bases and J by 2 bases, with 17 bases between the two germline ends. The CDR3 loop reads CASSEDAGIAYNEQFF. The CDR3 bases are TGTGCCAGTAGCGAAGACGCAGGGATAGCCTACAATGAGCAGTTCTTC.

The V gene is TRBV30, the J gene TRBJ1-1; D call uncertain. The V gene lost 4 bases and the J gene lost 7 bases, with 10 bases spanning the gap. The CDR3 consists of 11 residues. CDR1 and CDR2 from the germline V gene are GTSNPN and SVGIG (reference sequence). The CDR3 spells CAWTRGSEAFF. DNA of the CDR3: TGTGCCTGGACCCGCGGTAGTGAAGCTTTCTTT.

The J gene is TRBJ1-4, the V gene TRBV30, with 7 bases matching TRBD1. V gave up 1 base and J gave up 8 bases; unmatched junction bases: 10. This CDR3 has 15 amino acids. CDR1 is GTSNPN and CDR2 is SVGIG in the germline V gene (reference sequence). The CDR3 protein is CAWSAPGGRGEKLFF. CDR3 nucleotide sequence: TGTGCCTGGAGTGCTCCAGGGGGAAGAGGGGAAAAACTGTTTTTT.

The chain links TRBV15 to TRBJ1-3, with a weak D call TRBD1 (5 bases). The germline CDR1 and CDR2 sequences are LNHNV and YYDKDF (reference sequence). CDR3 length: 16 residues. V lost 0 bases and J lost 0, with 9 bases in between. The CDR3 sequence is CATSRDSGASGNTIYF. DNA of the CDR3: TGTGCCACCAGCAGAGATAGCGGGGCCTCTGGAAACACCATATATTTT.